The clone carrying this T cell receptor (beta chain) was detected only once. Its target is unknown. Germline lookup yields CDR1 MNHEY and CDR2 SVGEGT. This CDR3 has 11 amino acids. Trimming shortened V by 2 bases and J by 2 bases, and 1 base separated the two germline ends. Stated time point: patch test 2, 6 weeks after DPC sensitization. Treatment of the sample: therapeutic diphenylcyclopropenone sensitization with weekly scalp DPC. Participating donors were patients with alopecia, aged 18 to 70 years, considered appropriate candidates for DPC. Each CDR3 protein is one row after TCRdb ran MiXCR on the RACE reads. In the table there are about 84,000 distinct CDR3 sequences, 8.5% to 12% of which are singletons. These data come from a study of human T cells and chemical hapten exposure. At the level of the study: Patients additionally received therapeutic doses of diphenylcyclopropenone on the scalp once a week, and this continued throughout the approximately 23-week study. Patch testing placed 0.01% DPC on the upper back, with readings at 6 days. Study-wide results and caveats: Since the donors had alopecia, their immune response may not be the same as that of healthy people.

This clonotype originated in a woman between 45 and 65 years old with alopecia areata. Some clones in this sample may be carry-over from other donors' samples. The specimen comprised whole blood, sampled in connection with sensitization to the hapten diphenylcyclopropenone (DPC). The chain uses TRBV6-2 or TRBV6-3 and TRBJ2-7, with unresolved D. CDR3 nucleotide sequence: TGTGCCAGCAGTTACCCCTACGAGCAGTACTTC. Translation: CASSYPYEQYF.